Listed below are T cell receptor beta chains from one sample, sequenced in a study of shared clonotypes between healthy human individuals. Here immunoSEQ multiplex PCR was the method, and the copy in TCRdb shows in-frame clones only, minus some. The table shows 550,000 to 700,000 clones, with 60% to 75% occurring only once. Source material: memory CD4+ T cells sorted from blood. The receptors shown here come from a woman aged 30 to 39 in good health. Both conserved end residues are part of each CDR3. A D gene is named only where the DNA matches it firmly. Not all rows give a size; the values are once, few, many and, for expanded clones, a class.

d_call	v_call	clone_size	j_call	cdr3_nt	cdr3_aa
TRBD1	TRBV28	-	TRBJ1-2	TGTGCCAGCAGTTCGGGACAGGGGGCCGATCAGTATGGCTACACCTTC	CASSSGQGADQYGYTF
TRBD1	TRBV6-6	few	TRBJ2-3	TGTGCCAGCAGTTACGACAGGGTTAGCACAGATACGCAGTATTTT	CASSYDRVSTDTQYF
TRBD1	TRBV6-5	-	TRBJ2-3	TGTGCCAGCAGCCAGACAGGGACAGATACGCAGTATTTT	CASSQTGTDTQYF
-	TRBV7-6	once	TRBJ2-7	TGTGCCAGCAGCTTAGCGGTTGGACGGGGGCTTTACGAGCAGTACTTC	CASSLAVGRGLYEQYF
TRBD2	TRBV9	-	TRBJ2-1	TGTGCCAGCAGCGTAACGGGAGGGCCTCTCAATGAGCAGTTCTTC	CASSVTGGPLNEQFF
-	TRBV21-1	-	TRBJ1-1	TGTGCCAGCAGCAAAGAGCGAGGGGCGAACGATAGCACTGAAGCTTTCTTT	CASSKERGANDSTEAFF
TRBD1	TRBV15	-	TRBJ1-4	TGTGCCACCAGCAGAGGTACCACTAGACAGGGGGCAGAGAATGAAAAACTGTTTTTT	CATSRGTTRQGAENEKLFF
TRBD2	TRBV2	-	TRBJ2-7	TGTGCCAGCAGTGATTCTAAGGGACTAGCCTACGAGCAGTACTTC	CASSDSKGLAYEQYF
TRBD1	TRBV28	-	TRBJ1-5	TGTGCCAGCAGTTTTAGTTTCAGGAGGGGGCAAAGTCAGCCCCAGCATTTT	CASSFSFRRGQSQPQHF
TRBD1	TRBV30	-	TRBJ2-3	TGTGCCTGGAAATCGGGACAGGGGGCCGTGGATACGCAGTATTTT	CAWKSGQGAVDTQYF
-	TRBV28	-	TRBJ2-5	TGTGCCAGCAGTTCCCCCGGGACGGCACAAGAGACCCAGTACTTC	CASSSPGTAQETQYF
TRBD1	TRBV28	-	TRBJ1-1	TGTGCCAGCAGTTTAGGGGGACAGGGGTACGCTGAAGCTTTCTTT	CASSLGGQGYAEAFF
-	TRBV5-4	-	TRBJ1-1	TGTGCCAGCAGCCCGGGCGGTAGGTCTCCAAGTGAAGCTTTCTTT	CASSPGGRSPSEAFF
-	TRBV29-1	-	TRBJ2-7	TGCAGCGTTGCTGACTACGAGCAGTACTTC	CSVADYEQYF
-	TRBV10-1	-	TRBJ2-3	TGCGCCAGCAGTGACGCAGGAGGCACAGATACGCAGTATTTT	CASSDAGGTDTQYF
TRBD1	TRBV6-6	-	TRBJ1-1	TGTGCCAGCAGTTGGACCCGGGACAGGGGCAACACTGAAGCTTTCTTT	CASSWTRDRGNTEAFF
TRBD1	TRBV19	once	TRBJ1-2	TGTGCCAGTAGGGAATTATTCAGGGGGGCCTCCGGCTACACCTTC	CASRELFRGASGYTF
TRBD1	TRBV7-9	once	TRBJ1-1	TGTGCCAGCAGCTTAGGGGGACAGGGTAGATTGGCTGAAGCTTTCTTT	CASSLGGQGRLAEAFF
TRBD2	TRBV19	-	TRBJ2-3	TGTGCCAGTAGCCCCGTTAGCGGGAGGCGCACAGATACGCAGTATTTT	CASSPVSGRRTDTQYF
-	TRBV6-6	-	TRBJ2-2	TGTGCCAGCAGTTCAGGAACCGGGGAGCTGTTTTTT	CASSSGTGELFF
-	TRBV11-2	many	TRBJ2-3	TGTGCCAGCAGCTCTCCGGCGACAGATACGCAGTATTTT	CASSSPATDTQYF
-	TRBV27	-	TRBJ1-1	TGTGCCAGCAGTTGGAGTATGAACACTGAAGCTTTCTTT	CASSWSMNTEAFF
-	TRBV5-1	-	TRBJ2-4	TGCGCCAGCAGCCAACTGTCAGGAGAGGAATACATTCAGTACTTC	CASSQLSGEEYIQYF
-	TRBV19	-	TRBJ2-7	TGTGCCAGTAGTATCTCTCACGTCTACGAGCAGTACTTC	CASSISHVYEQYF
TRBD1	TRBV6-5	-	TRBJ2-7	TGTGCCAGCAGTCGGGGACAGGCCTCCTACGAGCAGTACTTC	CASSRGQASYEQYF
TRBD2	TRBV19	few	TRBJ2-4	TGTGCCAGTAGTAGTAGTTGGCTAGCGGGTCTAAACATTCAGTACTTC	CASSSSWLAGLNIQYF
TRBD2	TRBV9	-	TRBJ2-1	TGTGCCAGCAGCGGAGGCACCGGGACTAGTTTCCTCAATGAGCAGTTCTTC	CASSGGTGTSFLNEQFF
-	TRBV7-9	-	TRBJ1-1	TGTGCCAGCAGCTTACGGTACACTGAAGCTTTCTTT	CASSLRYTEAFF
-	TRBV10-2	-	TRBJ2-7	TGCGCCAGCAGGGACACCACCGTTGCCTACGAGCAGTACTTC	CASRDTTVAYEQYF
-	TRBV6-5	-	TRBJ1-2	TGTGCCAGCAGTGAAATGGATTATGGCTACACCTTC	CASSEMDYGYTF
-	TRBV7-9	-	TRBJ2-1	TGTGCCAGCAGCTTAGCCGGGTATGAGCAGTTCTTC	CASSLAGYEQFF
-	TRBV11-3	once	TRBJ1-2	TGTGCCAGCAGCTTCCAAAGGGACGGGTTCTTTTACACCTTC	CASSFQRDGFFYTF
TRBD2	TRBV4-1	-	TRBJ2-1	TGCGCCAGCAGCCAAGAAAGGGGACTAGCGGGAGGGCCTGGGTACAATGAGCAGTTCTTC	CASSQERGLAGGPGYNEQFF
TRBD2	TRBV5-1	few	TRBJ2-5	TGCGCCAGCAGCCCAACAGGACTAGCGAGAGAGACCCAGTACTTC	CASSPTGLARETQYF
-	TRBV21-1	-	TRBJ1-5	TGTGCCAGCACCACAGACAGGGGGCCCAATCAGCCCCAGCATTTT	CASTTDRGPNQPQHF
-	TRBV28	-	TRBJ1-5	TGTGCCAGCAGACAGGACGGAAGCTATAGCAATCAGCCCCAGCATTTT	CASRQDGSYSNQPQHF
-	TRBV5-1	once	TRBJ1-1	TGCGCCAGCAGCTTAGGAGACTCCAGAGCAGCTTTCTTT	CASSLGDSRAAFF
-	TRBV4-2	-	TRBJ1-1	TGTGCCAGCAGCCAAGTGACAGGTTTGACTGAAGCTTTCTTT	CASSQVTGLTEAFF
-	TRBV14	-	TRBJ1-1	TGTGCCAGCAGCCAAGGGGCAGGGGAGACTGAAGCTTTCTTT	CASSQGAGETEAFF
TRBD2	TRBV5-1	-	TRBJ2-1	TGCGCCAGCAGCTCGACTAGCGGGCGCACCAATGAGCAGTTCTTC	CASSSTSGRTNEQFF
-	TRBV5-1	-	TRBJ1-1	TGCGCCAGCAGCTTTGGGTCCCTTGTGAACACTGAAGCTTTCTTT	CASSFGSLVNTEAFF
TRBD1	TRBV5-4	few	TRBJ2-7	TGTGCCACCGGGGGACAGGAGAGCTACGAGCAGTACTTC	CATGGQESYEQYF
TRBD2	TRBV7-2	-	TRBJ2-3	TGTGCCAGCAGCCAACAACTAGCGGGGGGGACAGATACGCAGTATTTT	CASSQQLAGGTDTQYF
-	TRBV9	-	TRBJ2-1	TGTGCCAGCAGCGCCCGATGGAGTAGCGACGCCAATGAGCAGTTCTTC	CASSARWSSDANEQFF
-	TRBV11-2	-	TRBJ2-7	TGTGCCAGCAGCTTTTTACGGGAGCGACCCTACGAGCAGTACTTC	CASSFLRERPYEQYF
-	TRBV6-4	-	TRBJ2-2	TGTGCCAGCAGTGACTCAGGGGATGGTACCGGGGAGCTGTTTTTT	CASSDSGDGTGELFF
-	TRBV27	-	TRBJ2-1	TGTGCCAGGAAACCTAGCGAGCAGTTCTTC	CARKPSEQFF
TRBD2	TRBV4-2	-	TRBJ2-1	TGTGCCAGCAGCCAAGAACCCGGGACTAGCGGGAGGTACTCTGAGCAGTTCTTC	CASSQEPGTSGRYSEQFF
TRBD2	TRBV5-6	-	TRBJ2-5	TGTGCCAGCAGCTTGGCCGGCGAGTGGATAGCGGGCCTCCAAGAGACCCAGTACTTC	CASSLAGEWIAGLQETQYF
-	TRBV11-2	-	TRBJ1-2	TGTGCCAGCAGCTCCCAAACTACCTATGGCTACACCTTC	CASSSQTTYGYTF
-	TRBV7-2	-	TRBJ1-2	TGTGCCAGCAGCTTGATGGCTAGCCAAGAAGGTGGCTACACCTTC	CASSLMASQEGGYTF
-	TRBV9	-	TRBJ1-4	TGTGCCAGCAGCGTAGCTGGGGGAGGAGAAAAACTGTTTTTT	CASSVAGGGEKLFF
-	TRBV28	few	TRBJ2-7	TGTGCCAGCAGTTTAGGTGGAGGCTACGAGCAGTACTTC	CASSLGGGYEQYF
TRBD1	TRBV13	-	TRBJ1-5	TGTGCCAGCAGCCTGGGACAGGGAGGCAATCAGCCCCAGCATTTT	CASSLGQGGNQPQHF
-	TRBV25-1	-	TRBJ2-3	TGTGCCAGCAGTGGGATAGGAGGGGAGTTAGGATACACAGATACGCAGTATTTT	CASSGIGGELGYTDTQYF
-	TRBV2	-	TRBJ2-1	TGTGCCAGCGCAACAGGGAGGTACAATGAGCAGTTCTTC	CASATGRYNEQFF
TRBD1	TRBV28	-	TRBJ1-4	TGTGCCAGCAGTTTAGCGGACAGGCATAATGAAAAACTGTTTTTT	CASSLADRHNEKLFF
-	TRBV7-8	-	TRBJ2-3	TGTGCCAGCAGCTTAGGAAGGGTCGGCACAGATACGCAGTATTTT	CASSLGRVGTDTQYF
-	TRBV6-6	-	TRBJ2-2	TGTGCCAGTAAGGGGTCTCACACCGGGGAGCTGTTTTTT	CASKGSHTGELFF
-	TRBV23-1	-	TRBJ2-3	TGCGCCAGCAGTCCAAGGGGTGGGGGTCCAGATACGCAGTATTTT	CASSPRGGGPDTQYF